The rows below give T cell receptor beta chains drawn from one sample of a study of blood T cell repertoires in COVID-19. TCRdb's copy holds only in-frame clones and misses some; the assay was immunoSEQ multiplex PCR. The repertoire has some 290,000 clones, approximately 91% of them found once; the top ten carry 2.3%. Sequences were obtained from PBMCs or T cells enriched from blood (not recorded which). The receptors derive from a woman between 40 and 50 years old with acute COVID-19. Both conserved end residues are part of each CDR3. The D gene is left open where the match is weak. The listing skips clone size in some rows; elsewhere it reads once, few, many or a size class.

D	V	size	J	CDR3	DNA
-	TRBV7-9	-	TRBJ1-1	CASSSDAGGGEAFF	TGTGCCAGCAGCTCGGATGCCGGGGGAGGAGAAGCTTTCTTT
TRBD1	TRBV24-1	few	TRBJ2-2	CATSDLPDRVNGELFF	TGTGCCACCAGTGATCTGCCGGACAGGGTAAACGGGGAGCTGTTTTTT
-	TRBV29-1	-	TRBJ1-1	CSVRQMNTEAFF	TGCAGCGTTCGCCAGATGAACACTGAAGCTTTCTTT
TRBD1	TRBV4-2	-	TRBJ2-2	CASSPGTGDTGELFF	TGTGCCAGCAGTCCCGGGACAGGGGACACCGGGGAGCTGTTTTTT
TRBD1	TRBV2	-	TRBJ2-7	CASSSGTGIRYF	TGTGCCAGCAGTTCCGGGACAGGGATAAGGTACTTC
TRBD1	TRBV7-9	-	TRBJ1-4	CASSLQTGSNEKLFF	TGTGCCAGCAGCTTACAGACAGGGTCGAATGAAAAACTGTTTTTT
TRBD1	TRBV3-1/TRBV3-2	-	TRBJ1-2	CASSQGPGQGAWVYGYTF	TGTGCCAGCAGCCAAGGTCCGGGACAGGGGGCCTGGGTCTATGGCTACACCTTC
-	TRBV12-3/TRBV12-4	-	TRBJ1-4	CASRGRGSEKLFF	TGTGCCAGCAGAGGAAGGGGCAGTGAAAAACTGTTTTTT
TRBD1	TRBV6-2/TRBV6-3	few	TRBJ1-5	CASSYRTGRRNQPQHF	TGTGCCAGCAGTTACCGGACAGGGAGGAGGAATCAGCCCCAGCATTTT
-	TRBV3-1/TRBV3-2	-	TRBJ2-5	CASSRGGRGLIQETQYF	TGTGCCAGCAGCCGAGGGGGGCGGGGGCTCATCCAAGAGACCCAGTACTTC
-	TRBV7-9	-	TRBJ2-1	CASSLQDREQFF	TGTGCCAGCAGCCTTCAGGATCGTGAGCAGTTCTTC
-	TRBV7-2	-	TRBJ1-1	CASSQTRGAGTEAFF	TGTGCCAGCAGCCAGACTCGGGGCGCGGGAACTGAAGCTTTCTTT
-	TRBV12-3/TRBV12-4	-	TRBJ1-2	CASTMGGNGYTF	TGTGCCAGCACCATGGGGGGGAATGGCTACACCTTC
-	TRBV19	-	TRBJ2-3	CASSIGQATDTQYF	TGTGCCAGTAGTATCGGTCAGGCCACAGATACGCAGTATTTT
-	TRBV21-1	-	TRBJ1-1	CASPQGGHFYLNTEAFF	TGTGCCAGCCCCCAAGGGGGACACTTTTACCTGAACACTGAAGCTTTCTTT
TRBD1	TRBV28	-	TRBJ2-3	CASSLALDRGLSTDTQYF	TGTGCCAGCAGTTTAGCCTTGGACAGGGGGCTAAGCACAGATACGCAGTATTTT
-	TRBV27	-	TRBJ2-7	CASSYREGWNEQYF	TGTGCCAGCAGCTACAGGGAGGGATGGAACGAGCAGTACTTC
TRBD2	TRBV12-5	-	TRBJ2-7	CASGLVLGGRGVYEQYF	TGTGCTAGTGGTTTGGTACTGGGCGGGAGGGGTGTGTACGAGCAGTACTTC
-	TRBV7-2	-	TRBJ2-1	CASSLALVLGEQFF	TGTGCCAGCAGCTTAGCGCTAGTTCTCGGTGAGCAGTTCTTC
-	TRBV12-3/TRBV12-4	-	TRBJ1-1	CASSHNTGTEAFF	TGTGCCAGCAGTCACAATACAGGAACTGAAGCTTTCTTT
-	TRBV21-1	-	TRBJ1-1	CASSLNTANTEAFF	TGTGCCAGCAGCTTAAACACAGCCAACACTGAAGCTTTCTTT
TRBD2	TRBV12-3/TRBV12-4	-	TRBJ2-1	CASSFPSGRRFF	TGTGCCAGCAGTTTTCCCAGCGGGAGGCGGTTCTTC
-	TRBV5-1	-	TRBJ1-1	CASSFGTLNTEAFF	TGCGCCAGCAGCTTCGGGACACTGAACACTGAAGCTTTCTTT
-	TRBV7-9	once	TRBJ1-2	CASSFDRFYGYTF	TGTGCCAGCAGCTTCGACAGATTCTATGGCTACACCTTC
-	TRBV28	-	TRBJ2-2	CASFFRGNTGELFF	TGTGCCAGTTTTTTCAGGGGGAACACCGGGGAGCTGTTTTTT
TRBD1	TRBV2	-	TRBJ2-7	CASSDLGQGTYEQYF	TGTGCCAGCAGTGATCTGGGACAGGGCACTTACGAGCAGTACTTC
-	TRBV9	-	TRBJ2-2	CASSPTGPNTGELFF	TGTGCCAGCAGCCCAACAGGGCCCAACACCGGGGAGCTGTTTTTT
-	TRBV7-3	few	TRBJ2-1	CASSLTLGVGEQFF	TGTGCCAGCAGCTTAACTTTAGGGGTAGGTGAGCAGTTCTTC
-	TRBV19	once	TRBJ1-6	CASSATGRNSPLHF	TGTGCCAGTAGTGCCACAGGGAGAAATTCACCCCTCCACTTT
-	TRBV28	few	TRBJ1-2	CASSFDVRQTPNYGYTF	TGTGCCAGCAGTTTCGACGTAAGACAGACCCCTAACTATGGCTACACCTTC
-	TRBV4-1	-	TRBJ2-3	CASSIPGRRVGGDTQYF	TGCGCCAGCAGTATTCCGGGCCGAAGGGTCGGGGGAGATACGCAGTATTTT
-	TRBV9	-	TRBJ1-1	CASSVLVGGGTEAFF	TGTGCCAGCAGCGTACTAGTCGGGGGAGGGACTGAAGCTTTCTTT